This TCR beta chain was profiled in a study of T cell changes during pregnancy in multiple sclerosis. The CDR3 sequence is 14 residues long. The V gene's germline CDR1 is LNHDA and CDR2 SQIVND (reference sequence). The V and J ends lost 8 bases and 3 bases respectively, with 16 bases between them. The assay was immunoSEQ multiplex PCR, and TCRdb's table has in-frame clones only and misses some. The top ten clones hold around 0.84% of a sample with under 130,000 clones, 85% to 95% of them seen once. The receptor comes from a female donor with multiple sclerosis, enrolled in a pregnancy study. The rearrangement uses TRBV19 and TRBJ1-1; TRBD1 might be the D (6 bases). The sequenced sample was peripheral blood, obtained after pregnancy. CDR3: CASVPDRRDTEAFF. CDR3 coding DNA: TGTGCCAGTGTCCCGGACAGAAGGGACACTGAAGCTTTCTTT.